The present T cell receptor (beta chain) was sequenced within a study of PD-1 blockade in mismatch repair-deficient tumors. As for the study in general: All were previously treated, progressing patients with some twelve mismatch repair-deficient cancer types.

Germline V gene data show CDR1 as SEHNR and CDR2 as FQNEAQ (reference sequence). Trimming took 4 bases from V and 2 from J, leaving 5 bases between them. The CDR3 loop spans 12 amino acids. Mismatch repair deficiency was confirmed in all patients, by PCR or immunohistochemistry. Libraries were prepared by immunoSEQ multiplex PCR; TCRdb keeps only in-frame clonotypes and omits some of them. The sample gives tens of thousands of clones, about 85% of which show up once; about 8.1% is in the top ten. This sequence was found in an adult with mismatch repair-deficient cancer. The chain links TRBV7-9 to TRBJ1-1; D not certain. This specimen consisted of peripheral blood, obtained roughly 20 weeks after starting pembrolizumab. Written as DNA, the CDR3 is TGTGCCAGCAGCTACCCTAACACTGAAGCTTTCTTT. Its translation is CASSYPNTEAFF.